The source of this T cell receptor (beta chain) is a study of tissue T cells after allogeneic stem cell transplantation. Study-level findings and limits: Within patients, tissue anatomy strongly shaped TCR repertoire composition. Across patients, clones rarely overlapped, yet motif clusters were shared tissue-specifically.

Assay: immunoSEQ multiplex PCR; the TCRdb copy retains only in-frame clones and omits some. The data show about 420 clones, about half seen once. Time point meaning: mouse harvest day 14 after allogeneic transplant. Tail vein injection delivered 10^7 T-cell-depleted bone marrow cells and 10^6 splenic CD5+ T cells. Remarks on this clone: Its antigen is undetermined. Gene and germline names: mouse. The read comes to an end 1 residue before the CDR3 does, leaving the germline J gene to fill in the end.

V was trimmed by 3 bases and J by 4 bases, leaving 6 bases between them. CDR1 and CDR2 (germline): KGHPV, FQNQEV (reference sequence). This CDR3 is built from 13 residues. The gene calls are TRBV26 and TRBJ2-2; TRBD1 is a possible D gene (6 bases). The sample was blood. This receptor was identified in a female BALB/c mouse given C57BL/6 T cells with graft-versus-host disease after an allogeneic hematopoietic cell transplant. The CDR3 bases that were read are TGTGCCAGCAGTCTACAGGGCACCGGGCAGCTCTAC. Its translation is CASSLQGTGQLY. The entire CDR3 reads CASSLQGTGQLYF. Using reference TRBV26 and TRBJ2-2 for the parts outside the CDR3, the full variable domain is NSKVIQTPRYLVKGQGQKAKMRCIPEKGHPVVFWYQQNKNNEFKFLINFQNQEVLQQIDMTEKRFSAECPSNSPCSLEIQSSEAGDSALYLCASSLQGTGQLYFGEGSKLTVL.